The 23 T cell receptor beta chains listed next were all sequenced from one sample in a study of cytomegalovirus exposure and HLA in healthy donors. Primers: 60 Vbeta forward and 13 Jbeta reverse. Using immunoSEQ multiplex PCR, the repertoire was profiled, and TCRdb retains in-frame clones only, with some absent. The profile covers around 76,000 clones, with about four fifths appearing a single time and approximately 9% taken by the ten largest. Source material: PBMCs. The receptors come from a woman between 40 and 55 years old in good health and CMV-seropositive.

The chain combines TRBV19 with TRBJ1-5; TRBD1 aligns across 10 bases. Germline lookup yields CDR1 LNHDA and CDR2 SQIVND (reference sequence). V lost 7 bases, J lost 7 bases, and 10 bases stayed unmatched. CDR3 length: 15 amino acids. This CDR3 is CASTGVDRGRQPQHF. CDR3 nucleotides: TGTGCCAGTACCGGGGTGGACAGGGGGAGGCAGCCCCAGCATTTT.

This chain links TRBV27 with TRBJ2-2; 7 bases agree with TRBD1. Trimming cost V 8 bases and J 6 bases; bases outside gene matches: 3. This CDR3 comprises 12 residues. Germline CDR1 reads MNHEY; CDR2 reads SMNVEV (reference sequence). The CDR3, as DNA: TGTGCCAGCGTAACAGGGGCCGGGGAGCTGTTTTTT. The encoded protein is CASVTGAGELFF.

The rearrangement uses TRBV11-2 and TRBJ2-3, with 12 bases aligning to TRBD2. This CDR3 comprises 17 residues. Unmatched junction bases numbered 5, after V lost 2 bases and J lost 2 bases. Germline CDR1 is SGHAT and CDR2 is FQNNGV. CDR3: CASSLFLAGGITDTQYF. The CDR3 DNA reads as TGTGCCAGCAGCTTATTCCTAGCGGGGGGGATCACAGATACGCAGTATTTT.

The J gene is TRBJ1-1, the V gene TRBV6-1; TRBD1 aligns across 7 bases. The length of the CDR3 is 13 residues. V lost 6 bases and J lost 1; bases outside the gene matches: 2. Germline CDR1 reads MNHNS; CDR2 reads SASEGT. The CDR3 loop is CASSGTENTEAFF. The CDR3 DNA is TGTGCCAGCAGCGGGACAGAGAACACTGAAGCTTTCTTT.

The chain links TRBV4-2 to TRBJ1-2; D is perhaps TRBD1 (5 bases). Trimming took off 2 bases at V and 3 bases at J, with 13 bases between the two ends. Germline V lookup: CDR1 LGHNA, CDR2 YNFKEQ. The CDR3 has 15 residues. CDR3 loop: CASSQPTARDYGYTF. CDR3 DNA: TGTGCCAGCAGCCAACCGACAGCCAGGGACTATGGCTACACCTTC.

The chain recombines TRBV30 with TRBJ1-1; D is uncertain. The CDR3 has 16 residues. CDR1 and CDR2 (germline): GTSNPN, SVGIG (reference sequence). The V end lost 2 bases, the J end lost 0 bases, and 16 bases lay between the germline ends. The CDR3, as DNA: TGTGCCTGGAGTACCGACCCAACAGTGATGAACACTGAAGCTTTCTTT. Translating it yields CAWSTDPTVMNTEAFF.

The V gene is TRBV2, the J gene TRBJ1-6; D unclear. CDR1 is SNHLY and CDR2 is FYNNEI in the germline V gene. The CDR3 sequence is 15 residues long. V was cut by 8 bases and J by 8 bases, with 19 bases left in between. CDR3 loop: CASSGWEGGYSPLHF. The CDR3 nucleotides are TGTGCCAGCTCTGGGTGGGAGGGCGGCTATTCACCCCTCCACTTT.

The rearrangement uses TRBV7-2 and TRBJ2-3, with TRBD2 matching over 11 bases. The V and J ends lost 5 bases and 5 bases, in that order; junction bases with no gene match: 9. The CDR3 contains 16 residues. Per the germline V gene, CDR1 is SGHTA and CDR2 is FQGNSA. The CDR3 bases are TGTGCCAGCAGCCAGCTTAGCGGGGGGGCCCAAGATACGCAGTATTTT. This encodes CASSQLSGGAQDTQYF.

This chain uses TRBV30 with TRBJ1-2, with D possibly being TRBD1 (6 bases). The CDR3 runs 15 residues. The V end was cut by 4 bases, the J end by 2 bases, with 17 bases between. Germline V gene sequence: CDR1 GTSNPN, CDR2 SVGIG (reference sequence). The CDR3 DNA sequence: TGTGCCTGGACCCCCCCGGACAGTAGGAACTATGGCTACACCTTC. Protein: CAWTPPDSRNYGYTF.

The chain couples TRBV11-2 to TRBJ1-1; tentatively, D is TRBD1 (5 bases). Germline CDR1 and CDR2: SGHAT and FQNNGV. V lost 5 bases to trimming and J lost 5 bases, with 27 bases between them. This CDR3 is 18 amino acids long. Here the CDR3 DNA reads TGTGCCAGCAGCGGCATTAACCCGGGGAGGGGTAGGGCAACTGAAGCTTTCTTT. It yields the protein CASSGINPGRGRATEAFF.

This clone was recorded only once. V is TRBV6-1 and J is TRBJ1-6, with a tentative D call TRBD1 (6 bases). Trimming cost V 3 bases and J 9 bases, with 12 bases left between them. From germline, CDR1 is MNHNS and CDR2 SASEGT. CDR3 length: 14 residues. CDR3 sequence (DNA): TGTGCCAGCAGTGATCAGGGGCTGGTTTCACCCCTCCACTTT. This gives the protein CASSDQGLVSPLHF.

Comments on this clone: One end of the junction fails to match germline, which may point to a read error. The chain links TRBV7-9 to TRBJ2-7; 10 positions match TRBD2. CDR1 and CDR2 from the germline V gene are SEHNR and FQNEAQ (reference sequence). The CDR3 loop spans 15 amino acids. CDR3 sequence reads: CASSQDTSGVYEQYF. The CDR3 DNA follows: TGCGCCAGCAGCCAAGATACTAGCGGGGTCTACGAGCAGTACTTC.

This chain links TRBV5-4 with TRBJ1-1, with a tentative D call TRBD1 (6 bases). The CDR3 loop spans 13 amino acids. The germline V gene has CDR1 SGHNT and CDR2 YYREEE (reference sequence). V shed 2 bases and J shed 3 bases, with 8 bases lying between them. The CDR3 sequence: CASSLQGYTEAFF. CDR3 nucleotide sequence: TGTGCCAGCAGCTTACAGGGTTACACTGAAGCTTTCTTT.

This CDR3 reads CASYTGINEKLFF. The DNA of the CDR3 is TGTGCCAGCTATACAGGGATTAATGAAAAACTGTTTTTT. J is TRBJ1-4 and V is TRBV2; the D gene is possibly TRBD1 (6 bases). The CDR3 covers 13 residues. Trimming cost V 8 bases and J 4 bases, with 11 bases left between them. Germline V CDR1 and CDR2: SNHLY, FYNNEI.

The chain couples TRBV7-9 to TRBJ2-3, with 11 bases aligning to TRBD1. Trimming cost V 5 bases and J 4 bases; bases outside gene matches: 8. Germline V gives CDR1 SEHNR, CDR2 FQNEAQ (reference sequence). The CDR3 totals 16 residues. In DNA form, the CDR3 reads TGTGCCAGCAGCCCCCCCCTGGGACAGGGGGCAGATACGCAGTATTTT. Protein sequence: CASSPPLGQGADTQYF. The full variable domain, in which reference TRBV7-9 and TRBJ2-3 provide the parts outside the CDR3, is DTGVSQNPRHKITKRGQNVTFRCDPISEHNRLYWYRQTLGQGPEFLTYFQNEAQLEKSRLLSDRFSAERPKGSFSTLEIQRTEQGDSAMYLCASSPPLGQGADTQYFGPGTRLTVL.

This clone occurred a few times. The chain is built from TRBV11-2 and TRBJ2-7; possibly TRBD2 for D (6 bases). Germline values: CDR1 SGHAT, CDR2 FQNNGV. V gave up 2 bases and J gave up 2 bases, with 10 bases separating them. This CDR3 comprises 14 residues. The CDR3 DNA sequence: TGTGCCAGCAGCTTATCGGGGGAGCCCTACGAGCAGTACTTC. It translates to CASSLSGEPYEQYF.

The gene calls are TRBV4-3 and TRBJ1-4; D gene uncertain. Trimming cost V 0 bases and J 0 bases, with 14 bases left between them. Germline CDR1 LGHNA, CDR2 YSLEER. The CDR3 covers 18 residues. The CDR3 DNA reads TGCGCCAGCAGCCAAGATCCCCCCGGGATTGCAACTAATGAAAAACTGTTTTTT. It codes for CASSQDPPGIATNEKLFF.

The genes are TRBV4-1 and TRBJ2-5; a possible D gene is TRBD2 (6 bases). With 1 base removed from V and 1 base from J, the gap between germline ends came to 13 bases. The CDR3 extends over 16 amino acids. The germline V gene has CDR1 MGHRA and CDR2 YSYEKL. The CDR3 reads CASSQGAGTLQETQYF. The DNA of the CDR3 is TGCGCCAGCAGCCAAGGGGCGGGGACCCTCCAAGAGACCCAGTACTTC.

The chain combines TRBV10-3 with TRBJ2-7; 8 bases agree with TRBD1. After removal of 6 bases from V and 5 bases from J, the junction contained 9 bases not matched to a gene. CDR3 length: 14 residues. Germline V gene lookup returns CDR1 ENHRY and CDR2 SYGVKD. The CDR3 sequence: CAIRAPDREDEQYF. CDR3 coding DNA: TGTGCCATCAGGGCCCCGGACAGGGAAGACGAGCAGTACTTC.

This chain joins TRBV15 and TRBJ2-5; TRBD1 matches at 12 bases. CDR3 length: 18 amino acids. The germline CDR1 and CDR2 sequences are LNHNV and YYDKDF (reference sequence). Losses at the gene ends were 6 bases for V and 6 bases for J; bases not matched to a gene: 17. As DNA, the CDR3 is TGTGCCACCAGTATACCCCACCCCGGGACAGGGGGCATAAAGACCCAGTACTTC. Amino acids: CATSIPHPGTGGIKTQYF.

The chain carries TRBV5-4 and TRBJ2-5, with D perhaps TRBD2 (7 bases). CDR3 length equals 14 residues. The ends were cut back, 0 bases at V and 5 bases at J, with 11 bases in the middle. From germline, CDR1 is SGHNT and CDR2 YYREEE (reference sequence). The CDR3 loop reads CASSLGGGGETQYF. CDR3 DNA: TGTGCCAGCAGCTTGGGCGGGGGCGGGGAGACCCAGTACTTC.

CDR3 in DNA: TGTGCCAGCAGCTTAGTCGAGACAGGGGGCTACGAGCAGTACTTC. Its translation: CASSLVETGGYEQYF. V and J are TRBV7-2 and TRBJ2-7; 9 bases are shared with TRBD1. The CDR3 contains 15 residues. After removal of 1 base from V and 3 bases from J, the junction contained 4 bases not matched to a gene. Looked up from germline, CDR1 is SGHTA and CDR2 is FQGNSA.

This clone has a handful of counts. V gene TRBV19 combines with J gene TRBJ1-6, with 8 bases matching TRBD1. V was clipped by 7 bases and J by 4 bases; unmatched bases: 9. The CDR3 sequence is 16 residues long. The germline V gene encodes CDR1 LNHDA and CDR2 SQIVND (reference sequence). CDR3 nucleotide sequence: TGTGCCAGTAAACACTTGGGACAGGAGTATAATTCACCCCTCCACTTT. It specifies CASKHLGQEYNSPLHF. The full variable domain, its missing parts supplied by reference TRBV19 and TRBJ1-6, is DGGITQSPKYLFRKEGQNVTLSCEQNLNHDAMYWYRQDPGQGLRLIYYSQIVNDFQKGDIAEGYSVSREKKESFPLTVTSAQKNPTAFYLCASKHLGQEYNSPLHFGNGTRLTVT.